This T cell receptor beta chain emerged from a study of blood T cells in healthy people across ages. Study in general: Template switching picked up about one barcoded beta molecule for each two T cells.

General study points: More naive CD4+ cells and higher diversity marked long-lived donors relative to aged donors.

The CDR3 runs to 13 residues. Germline V gene sequence: CDR1 MNHNS, CDR2 SASEGT. The germline V and J ends were trimmed by 0 bases and 6 bases, with 8 bases remaining between them. Sample-barcoded 5' priming and a J-beta primer mix drove a second PCR of roughly 6 to 12 cycles. TCRdb re-analysed the 5' RACE reads in MiXCR, keeping a single row per CDR3 protein. The sample has around 1,800,000 distinct CDR3 sequences, more than 35% seen once. The sample holds a few counts of this clonotype. The antigen is not known. This TCR derives from a human donor in good health. The sequencing sample was made of blood. The V gene is TRBV6-1, the J gene TRBJ1-2; D perhaps matches TRBD1 (6 bases). Here the CDR3 reads CASSEASGDGYTF. The DNA of the CDR3 is TGTGCCAGCAGTGAAGCTTCAGGGGATGGCTACACCTTC.